One sample yielded the 14 T cell receptor beta chains listed below, sequenced in a study. TCRdb re-analysed the 5' RACE reads in MiXCR, keeping a single row per CDR3 protein. The repertoire holds approximately 47,000 distinct CDR3 sequences, with roughly 30% as singletons. Sequencing used naive CD4+ T cells sorted from blood. This sample's subset: naive CD4+ T cells, CD4+CD45RA+CD25-. The origin of the receptors is a female donor with breast cancer.

This clonotype was picked up one time. This chain joins TRBV20-1 and TRBJ2-7, with D possibly being TRBD1 or TRBD2 (5 bases each). CDR1 DFQATT and CDR2 SNEGSKA come from the germline V gene (reference sequence). V was trimmed by 3 bases and J by 4 bases, leaving 13 bases between them. The CDR3 sequence is 13 residues long. As DNA, the CDR3 is TGCAGTGCTAGTTCAGGGAGAGAGTACGAGCAGTACTTC. This translates into CSASSGREYEQYF.

In its sample, this clonotype was seen a few times. V gene TRBV20-1 combines with J gene TRBJ2-3, with a possible D match to TRBD1 (5 bases). The CDR3 runs 14 residues. Germline V lookup: CDR1 DFQATT, CDR2 SNEGSKA (reference sequence). V was clipped by 4 bases and J by 4 bases, with 15 bases between them. CDR3 nucleotides: TGCAGTGCTATCCCCGGCAGGGTCTCAGATACGCAGTATTTT. Translated: CSAIPGRVSDTQYF.

This clonotype was counted a few times. The J gene is TRBJ2-3, the V gene TRBV7-2; TRBD2 is a possible D gene (5 bases). The CDR3 sequence is 11 residues long. CDR1 and CDR2 from the germline V gene are SGHTA and FQGNSA. Trimming took 10 bases from V and 4 from J, leaving 9 bases between them. For the CDR3, the DNA is TGTGCCACCGGGGAGTCAGATACGCAGTATTTT. Translation gives CATGESDTQYF.

The chain carries TRBV5-1 and TRBJ2-1; D ambiguous. The CDR3 is 14 amino acids. The V end lost 4 bases, the J end lost 4 bases, and 12 bases lay between the germline ends. The germline CDR1 and CDR2 sequences are SGHRS and YFSETQ. CDR3 bases: TGCGCCAGCAGCCCTCTTGGGGAATACAATGAGCAGTTCTTC. Amino acid sequence: CASSPLGEYNEQFF.

The V call is TRBV5-1, the J call TRBJ2-3, with D hard to call. CDR1 is SGHRS and CDR2 is YFSETQ in the germline V gene. This CDR3 spans 12 amino acids. Trimming removed 0 bases at V and 6 bases at J, with 5 bases between. CDR3 loop: CASSLAGDTQYF. The CDR3 DNA reads TGCGCCAGCAGCTTGGCCGGGGATACGCAGTATTTT.

There are a few counts of this clonotype. The V gene is TRBV27, the J gene TRBJ2-6; D is uncertain. The CDR3 has 16 amino acids. Looked up from germline, CDR1 is MNHEY and CDR2 is SMNVEV (reference sequence). The germline V and J ends were trimmed by 5 bases and 2 bases, with 13 bases remaining between them. The CDR3 is CASSQTLLPGANVLTF. CDR3 in DNA: TGTGCCAGCAGTCAAACACTGCTCCCTGGGGCCAACGTCCTGACTTTC.

This chain connects TRBV12-3 or TRBV12-4 to TRBJ2-2; perhaps TRBD1 as D (6 bases). The CDR3 covers 17 residues. V lost 0 bases to trimming and J lost 4 bases, with 15 bases between them. CDR3 in DNA: TGTGCCAGCAGTTTAGCTCTCGGGCAGGGGCCCACCGGGGAGCTGTTTTTT. Its translation: CASSLALGQGPTGELFF.

Remarks on this clonotype: This may come from a read error, since a much larger clone is one base off. The V gene is TRBV5-1, the J gene TRBJ2-1; TRBD1 is a possible D gene (5 bases). Germline V gives CDR1 SGHRS, CDR2 YFSETQ. This CDR3 spans 13 amino acids. The CDR3 DNA follows: TGCGTCAGCAGCGAGCAGGGTTACAATGAGCAGTTCTTC. Its protein is CVSSEQGYNEQFF.

This clonotype has a handful of counts. CDR3 DNA sequence: TGTGCCAGCAGCGCCGGGACTAGCGGGGCGGATGAGCAGTTCTTC. It yields the protein CASSAGTSGADEQFF. The rearrangement links TRBV2 to TRBJ2-1, with 13 nucleotides matching TRBD2. CDR1 SNHLY and CDR2 FYNNEI come from the germline V gene. V lost 6 bases and J lost 8; bases outside the gene matches: 7. This CDR3 spans 15 amino acids.

The genes are TRBV5-1 and TRBJ1-1, with TRBD1 identical over 9 bases. The CDR3 contains 15 residues. Germline lookup yields CDR1 SGHRS and CDR2 YFSETQ. Trimming removed 4 bases from V and 5 bases from J; junction bases left unmatched: 9. CDR3 amino acids: CASSLAGQGWTEAFF. In nucleotides, the CDR3 is TGCGCCAGCAGCCTAGCGGGACAGGGTTGGACTGAAGCTTTCTTT.

DNA for the CDR3: TGTGCCAGCAGCTTCCAGCGGGCGAGGGAGACCCAGTACTTC. The encoded protein is CASSFQRARETQYF. V and J are TRBV7-2 and TRBJ2-5, with D possibly TRBD2 on 6 matching bases. The germline gives CDR1 SGHTA, CDR2 FQGNSA. V was shortened by 3 bases and J by 5 bases, with 13 bases between the two germline ends. CDR3 size: 14 residues.

This clonotype was seen a few times. The rearrangement joins TRBV7-3 to TRBJ2-3, with D possibly being TRBD1 (6 bases). The CDR3 spans 15 residues. Trimming left V 1 base short and J 0 bases short, with 8 bases between. CDR1 SGHTA and CDR2 FQGTGA come from the germline V gene. CDR3: CASSLMGASTDTQYF. CDR3 DNA: TGTGCCAGCAGCTTAATGGGGGCCAGCACAGATACGCAGTATTTT.

V usage is TRBV5-6 and J usage is TRBJ2-2, with D perhaps matching TRBD1 or TRBD2 (5 bases each). Trimming left V 1 base short and J 2 bases short, with 12 bases between. The CDR3 loop spans 16 amino acids. CDR1 and CDR2 (germline): SGHDT, YYEEEE. The DNA for the CDR3 is TGTGCCAGCAGCTTGATGGGGGTAGCCAACACCGGGGAGCTGTTTTTT. Translation gives CASSLMGVANTGELFF.

This clonotype has more than one count but fewer than ten. The rearrangement uses TRBV28 and TRBJ1-1, with a weak D call TRBD1 (5 bases). With 7 bases removed from V and 5 bases from J, the gap between germline ends came to 14 bases. This CDR3 contains 13 residues. Germline assignment: CDR1 MDHEN and CDR2 SYDVKM. In DNA form, the CDR3 reads TGTGCCAGCACCACTCCAGGGCGGACTGAAGCTTTCTTT. Protein: CASTTPGRTEAFF. The whole variable domain, remainder taken from reference TRBV28 and TRBJ1-1, is DVKVTQSSRYLVKRTGEKVFLECVQDMDHENMFWYRQDPGLGLRLIYFSYDVKMKEKGDIPEGYSVSREKKERFSLILESASTNQTSMYLCASTTPGRTEAFFGQGTRLTVV.